The present T cell receptor (beta chain) was sequenced within a study of blood T cells in healthy people across ages. Overall study results and limits: With age, beta diversity per million T cells declined roughly linearly, significantly by over 35. Diversity estimates drawn from one million T cells were deemed underestimates.

Notes on this clonotype: Its antigen is unidentified.

A second PCR of 7 to 11 cycles used a sample-barcoded 5' primer and a J-beta primer mix. Using its own MiXCR run on the 5' RACE reads, TCRdb lists one record per CDR3 protein. The sample lists some 1.8 million distinct CDR3 sequences; roughly two fifths were seen once. CDR1 and CDR2 (germline): SGHTA, FQGNSA. This CDR3 region has 17 residues. V trimming: 5 bases; J trimming: 2 bases; junction bases outside the gene matches: 13. Donors were healthy Caucasian individuals from Russia aged about 6 to 100. The sequenced sample consisted of blood. The chain links TRBV7-2 to TRBJ2-5; 8 nucleotides agree with TRBD2. This clonotype was sampled from a human donor in good health. CDR3 coding DNA: TGTGCCAGCAGCCCACCCTCGGGGGGGGTTGGGCAAGAGACCCAGTACTTC. Translation: CASSPPSGGVGQETQYF.